A selection of T cell receptor beta chains follows, all from one sample in a study of naive and memory T cell subsets. TCRdb redid the calling of the UMI-ligation and nested PCR reads with MiXCR, one entry per CDR3 protein. Of around 160,000 distinct CDR3 sequences listed, approximately 22% are singletons. The sample was naive CD4+ T cells from blood. The source is a human donor in good health. The CDR3 runs from the conserved cysteine through the conserved F or W. The order of the fields is clone size, V gene, D gene, J gene, CDR3 DNA, CDR3 protein. A D gene is named only where the DNA matches it firmly. Expanded clones get a size class; other rows say once, few or many, or leave the size out.

.	TRBV29-1	.	TRBJ2-1	TGCAGCGTTGATAGGACCAACAATGAGCAGTTCTTC	CSVDRTNNEQFF
.	TRBV5-1	TRBD2	TRBJ2-7	TGCGCCAGCAGCTTAGGTAGCGGGCTCTACGAGCAGTACTTC	CASSLGSGLYEQYF
many	TRBV20-1	TRBD2	TRBJ2-1	TGCAGTGCTAGGCCGACTAGCGGGAGGCGATGGGAGTTCTTC	CSARPTSGRRWEFF
few	TRBV20-1	TRBD2	TRBJ2-1	TGCAGTGCTGGGGCTTGGCTGACGGTAGCGGGAGTCAGGGATGAGCAGTTCTTC	CSAGAWLTVAGVRDEQFF
many	TRBV18	.	TRBJ1-5	TGTGCCAGCTCACCAGGTCCAAGGGTAAAAGGGCAGCCCCAGCATTTT	CASSPGPRVKGQPQHF
few	TRBV9	.	TRBJ1-2	TGTGCCAGCAGCGTAGTATCGGGAATTAACTATGGCTACACCTTC	CASSVVSGINYGYTF
many	TRBV6-2/TRBV6-3	.	TRBJ2-1	TGTGCCAGCAGTTCGGGCGGGACCTACAATGAGCAGTTCTTC	CASSSGGTYNEQFF
.	TRBV7-9	TRBD2	TRBJ2-1	TGTGCCAGCAGCTGGGTGACTAGCGGGAGCTCCTACAATGAGCAGTTCTTC	CASSWVTSGSSYNEQFF
many	TRBV20-1	TRBD2	TRBJ2-5	TGCAGTGCTAGTCCGGCGGGGGACCAAGAGACCCAGTACTTC	CSASPAGDQETQYF
.	TRBV2	.	TRBJ2-1	TGTGCCAGCTCGGGACACAGAACTTCCAATGAGCAGTTCTTC	CASSGHRTSNEQFF